This T cell receptor beta chain was sequenced in a study of cytomegalovirus exposure and HLA in healthy donors. Study-wide background: Earlier findings included over 90 million unique TCR beta sequences obtained from about 180 million T cells. General observations from the study: It was reportedly the case that the classifier diagnosed cytomegalovirus status with high specificity and sensitivity. 87-base-pair reads could not separate some V segments, including TRBV6-2 and TRBV6-3. Later, an analysis showed that TCR beta chains associated with HLA were more clonally expanded than others that were equally common.

From germline, CDR1 is SGHVS and CDR2 FNYEAQ. This CDR3 comprises 15 residues. With 7 bases removed from V and 3 bases from J, the gap between germline ends came to 19 bases. On this clone: Its antigen is currently unknown.

Both 60 Vbeta primers and 13 Jbeta primers went into the PCR. Sequencing was performed with immunoSEQ multiplex PCR; in TCRdb, only in-frame clones are kept and a portion is missing. The sample holds roughly 80,000 clones, 80% seen once. The TCR comes from a male donor in good health and CMV-seronegative. This chain links TRBV7-6 with TRBJ2-7; D is ambiguous. The sequencing sample was made of PBMCs. CDR3 sequence reads: CASTSSPGRSYEQYF. The CDR3 bases are TGTGCCAGCACCTCATCCCCAGGTCGCAGCTACGAGCAGTACTTC. The entire variable domain, with the rest obtained from reference TRBV7-6 and TRBJ2-7, is as follows: GAGVSQSPRYKVTKRGQDVALRCDPISGHVSLYWYRQALGQGPEFLTYFNYEAQQDKSGLPNDRFSAERPEGSISTLTIQRTEQRDSAMYRCASTSSPGRSYEQYFGPGTRLTVT.